This T cell receptor beta chain was captured in a study of technical replicates of blood from a few donors. TCRdb keeps only in-frame clones here, not all; method: immunoSEQ multiplex PCR. The sample yields approximately 59,000 clones, approximately 83% seen once. CDR1 is SQVTM and CDR2 is ANQGSEA in the germline V gene. The CDR3 loop spans 11 amino acids. V gave up 6 bases and J gave up 6 bases, with 12 bases separating them. Sequencing was done on a sample of PBMCs. The clonotype originates from a human donor in good health. Some clones in this sample may be carry-over from other donors' samples. This chain links TRBV29-1 with TRBJ2-7; D may be TRBD2 (6 bases). CDR3 in DNA: TGCAGCGTGGGGCGGGGTGCCGAGCAGTACTTC. This translates into CSVGRGAEQYF.